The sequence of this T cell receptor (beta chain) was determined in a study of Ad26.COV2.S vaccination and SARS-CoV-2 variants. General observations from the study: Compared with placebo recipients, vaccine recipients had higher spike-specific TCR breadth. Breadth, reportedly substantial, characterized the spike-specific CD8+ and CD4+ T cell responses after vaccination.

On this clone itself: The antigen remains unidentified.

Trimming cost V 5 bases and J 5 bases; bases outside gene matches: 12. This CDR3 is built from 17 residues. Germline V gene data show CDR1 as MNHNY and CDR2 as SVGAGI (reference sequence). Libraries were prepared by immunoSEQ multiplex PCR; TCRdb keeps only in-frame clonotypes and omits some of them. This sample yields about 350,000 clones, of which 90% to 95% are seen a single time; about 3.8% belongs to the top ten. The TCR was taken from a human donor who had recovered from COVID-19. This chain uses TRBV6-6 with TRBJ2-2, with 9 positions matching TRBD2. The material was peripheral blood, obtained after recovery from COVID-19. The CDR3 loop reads CASSHRWRGGNTGELFF. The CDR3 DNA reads TGTGCCAGCAGTCACCGCTGGCGGGGGGGAAATACCGGGGAGCTGTTTTTT.